This T cell receptor (beta chain) appears in the sequencing data of a study of blood T cell repertoires in COVID-19. Study overall: T cells, B-cell-depleted T cells, or PBMCs supplied cDNA or gDNA.

This clone was seen once. Authors' analysis steps: Reference gene primer amplification yielded estimated nucleated cell counts. The repertoire was sequenced with immunoSEQ multiplex PCR; TCRdb's copy has only in-frame clones and lacks some. From that table come the V and J calls and clone size; the DNA was used to work out D and trimming. The sample consists of about 100,000 clones, approximately 86% of them appearing once. The receptor was derived from a man aged 50 to 60 with active or convalescent COVID-19. Sequenced: peripheral blood.

CDR3: CASSLLGADGNTIYF. In DNA form, the CDR3 reads TGTGCCAGCAGCTTACTGGGGGCAGATGGAAACACCATATATTTT. The genes are TRBV13 and TRBJ1-3, with D possibly TRBD1 on 6 matching bases. Between the trimmed V and J ends, which lost 2 bases and 3 bases, there was a span of 11 bases. The CDR3 extends over 15 amino acids. Germline-derived CDR1 and CDR2 are PRHDT and FYEKMQ (reference sequence).